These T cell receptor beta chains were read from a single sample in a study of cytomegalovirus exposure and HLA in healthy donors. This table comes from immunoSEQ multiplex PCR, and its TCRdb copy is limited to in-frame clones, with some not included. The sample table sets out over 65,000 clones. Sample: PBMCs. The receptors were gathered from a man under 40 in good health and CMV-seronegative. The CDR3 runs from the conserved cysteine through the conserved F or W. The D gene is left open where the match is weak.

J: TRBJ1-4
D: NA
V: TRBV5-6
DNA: TGTGCCAGCAGCCCCGGCGTTGGGAGGGTCGGCGGTGAAAAACTGTTTTTT
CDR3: CASSPGVGRVGGEKLFF

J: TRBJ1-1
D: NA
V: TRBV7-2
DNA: TGTGCCAGCACCACGGGGGGGGGCGCATCCACTGAAGCTTTCTTT
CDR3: CASTTGGGASTEAFF

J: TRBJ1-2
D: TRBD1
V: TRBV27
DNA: TGTGCCAGCAGTTACTTCGGACAGGGTGGCTATGGCTACACCTTC
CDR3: CASSYFGQGGYGYTF

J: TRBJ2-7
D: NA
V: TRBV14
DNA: TGTGCCAGCAGCCTAACGACAGGCCTAAGCTACGAGCAGTACTTC
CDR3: CASSLTTGLSYEQYF

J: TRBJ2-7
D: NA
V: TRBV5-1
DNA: TGCGCCAGCAGCTTGGTAGGACACAACTACGAGCAGTACTTC
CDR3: CASSLVGHNYEQYF

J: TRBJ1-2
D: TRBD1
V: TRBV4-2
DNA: TGTGCCAGCAGCCAAGGGGGACAGGGGTTGGGCTACTATGGCTACACCTTC
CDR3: CASSQGGQGLGYYGYTF

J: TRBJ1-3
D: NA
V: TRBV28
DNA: TGTGCCAGCAGTTTATTAGACAGGCGTCGGGAGGTGGACACCATATATTTT
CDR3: CASSLLDRRREVDTIYF

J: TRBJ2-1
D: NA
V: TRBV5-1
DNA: TGCGCCAGCATGCCGAGCTCCTACAATGAGCAGTTCTTC
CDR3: CASMPSSYNEQFF

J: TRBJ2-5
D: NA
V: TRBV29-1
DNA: TGCAGCGTTGTGGCGGGCGCACACCAAGAGACCCAGTACTTC
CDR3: CSVVAGAHQETQYF

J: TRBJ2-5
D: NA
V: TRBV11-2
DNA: TGTGCCAGCAGCTTGTTCGGGGGTGAGACCCAGTACTTC
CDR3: CASSLFGGETQYF

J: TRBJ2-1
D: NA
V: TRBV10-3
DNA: TGTGCCATCAGTGAGTCGGGGAGGAATGAGCAGTTCTTC
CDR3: CAISESGRNEQFF

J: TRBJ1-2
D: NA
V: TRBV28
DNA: TGTGCCAGCAGTTTGATAGCGGACCGGGGTGGCTACACCTTC
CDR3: CASSLIADRGGYTF

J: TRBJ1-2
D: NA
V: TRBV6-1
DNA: TGTGCCAGCAGTGACCGGGAGAGAAACAACTACACCTTC
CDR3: CASSDRERNNYTF

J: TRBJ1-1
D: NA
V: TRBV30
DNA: TGTGCCTGGAGTAAACAGGGATCTGAAGCTTTCTTT
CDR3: CAWSKQGSEAFF

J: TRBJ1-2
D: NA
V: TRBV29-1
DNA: TGCAGCGTTGCGATCGGGTTGGACTATGGCTACACCTTC
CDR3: CSVAIGLDYGYTF

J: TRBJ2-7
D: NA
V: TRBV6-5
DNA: TGTGCCAGCAGTTACTCGGGCCGTCACCTGTCCTACGAGCAGTACTTC
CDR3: CASSYSGRHLSYEQYF

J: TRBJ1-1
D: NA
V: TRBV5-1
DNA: TGCGCCAGCAGCCCGGACAGACCCAACACTGAAGCTTTCTTT
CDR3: CASSPDRPNTEAFF

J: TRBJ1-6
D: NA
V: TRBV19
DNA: TGTGCCAGTAGTATCCGGACACCTAATTCACCCCTCCACTTT
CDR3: CASSIRTPNSPLHF

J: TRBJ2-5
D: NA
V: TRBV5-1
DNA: TGCGCCAGCAGCTTGGGGTGGAGGGAGACCCAGTACTTC
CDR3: CASSLGWRETQYF

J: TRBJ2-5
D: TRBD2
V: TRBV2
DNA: TGTGCCAGCAGTCAACTAGCGTATCAAGAGACCCAGTACTTC
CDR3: CASSQLAYQETQYF

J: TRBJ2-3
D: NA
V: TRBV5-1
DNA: TGCGCCAGCAGCTTGCAGGGGACAGATACGCAGTATTTT
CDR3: CASSLQGTDTQYF

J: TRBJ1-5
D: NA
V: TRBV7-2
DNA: TGTGCCAGCAGCTTAGACAGGCTGAAGCCCCAGCATTTT
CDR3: CASSLDRLKPQHF

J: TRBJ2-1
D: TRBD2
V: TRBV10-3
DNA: TGTGCCATCAGTGAGTCGACGTTAGCGGGAATTCACAATGAGCAGTTCTTC
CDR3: CAISESTLAGIHNEQFF

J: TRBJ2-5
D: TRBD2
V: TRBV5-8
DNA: TGTGCCAGCAGCTCCCCGGGACTAGCGGGAGTTGAGACCCAGTACTTC
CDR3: CASSSPGLAGVETQYF

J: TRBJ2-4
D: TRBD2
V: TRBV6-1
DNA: TGTGCCAGCAGTGACATCAGAGCGGGGGGTGACAAAAACATTCAGTACTTC
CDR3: CASSDIRAGGDKNIQYF

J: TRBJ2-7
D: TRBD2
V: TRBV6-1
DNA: TGTGCCAGCAGTGAATTGCGGGGGAGCTCCTACGAGCAGTACTTC
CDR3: CASSELRGSSYEQYF

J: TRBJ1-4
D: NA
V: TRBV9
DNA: TGTGCCAGCAGCCCACCCCGGGAAAAACTGTTTTTT
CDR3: CASSPPREKLFF

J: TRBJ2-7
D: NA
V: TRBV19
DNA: TGTGCCAGTAGTATCCGGGGGAGCTCCTACGAGCAGTACTTC
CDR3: CASSIRGSSYEQYF

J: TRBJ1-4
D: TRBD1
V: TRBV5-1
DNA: TGCGCCAGCAGCCCGCTACAGGGGATAGATGAAAAACTGTTTTTT
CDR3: CASSPLQGIDEKLFF

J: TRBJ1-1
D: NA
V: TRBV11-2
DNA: TGTGCCAGCAAACCTACGGGGGGGGTAAACACTGAAGCTTTCTTT
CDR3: CASKPTGGVNTEAFF

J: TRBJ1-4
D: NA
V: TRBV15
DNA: TGTGCCACCAGCAGAGACTGGCTTAGGGGTAATAATGAAAAACTGTTTTTT
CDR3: CATSRDWLRGNNEKLFF

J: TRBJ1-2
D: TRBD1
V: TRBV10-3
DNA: TGTGCCATCAGCCGGACAGGTCGAGGCTACACCTTC
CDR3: CAISRTGRGYTF

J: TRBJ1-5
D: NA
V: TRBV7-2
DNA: TGTGCCAGCAGCTTAGTTGAGTCCATGCAGCCCCAGCATTTT
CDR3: CASSLVESMQPQHF

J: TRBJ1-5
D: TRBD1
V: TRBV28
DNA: TGTGCCAGCAGTATGGACAGGGGGAATCAGCCCCAGCATTTT
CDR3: CASSMDRGNQPQHF

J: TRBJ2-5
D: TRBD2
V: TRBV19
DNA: TGTGCCACCTTTTCTAGCGGGGGAGAGACCCAGTACTTC
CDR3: CATFSSGGETQYF

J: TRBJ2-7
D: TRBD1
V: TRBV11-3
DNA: TGTGCCAGCAGTAATCCCGGGACAGGGCGCTACGAGCAGTACTTC
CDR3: CASSNPGTGRYEQYF

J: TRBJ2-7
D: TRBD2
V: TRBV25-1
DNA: TGTGCCAGCAGTGCCCTCCCGAGGACTAGCGTCTCCTACGAGCAGTACTTC
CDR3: CASSALPRTSVSYEQYF

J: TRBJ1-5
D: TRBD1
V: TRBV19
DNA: TGTGCCAGCCTGGGACAGGGCGGGAGTGGCAATCAGCCCCAGCATTTT
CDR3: CASLGQGGSGNQPQHF

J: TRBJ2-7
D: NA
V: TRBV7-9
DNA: TGTGCCAGCAGCTTACGCCGGAGGAGGGGCGAGCAGTACTTC
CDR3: CASSLRRRRGEQYF